This TCR beta chain emerged from a study of cytomegalovirus exposure and HLA in healthy donors. While unrecorded immune exposures were likely, the donors were nominally healthy when sampled. In the PCR, 60 Vbeta and 13 Jbeta primers were used. Some clones are missing from TCRdb's copy, which holds only in-frame ones; the method was immunoSEQ multiplex PCR. Among 200,000 to 250,000 clones listed, roughly 80% were seen once. There are a few counts of this clone. Its antigen is not identified. Notes on the study in general: Most TCR sequences were seen very rarely across donors, but some public TCRs occurred in many. In a later analysis, across HLA loci, associated TCR counts were highest for DRB1, lowest for HLA-C.

V lost 3 bases and J lost 2; bases outside the gene matches: 3. CDR1 is SGHTA, CDR2 FQGTGA, per germline. This CDR3 has 15 amino acids. The source is a man between 40 and 49 years old in good health and CMV-seronegative. V gene TRBV7-3 combines with J gene TRBJ2-2; the match to TRBD1 covers 7 bases. Material: PBMCs. DNA for the CDR3: TGTGCCAGCAGCTTGACAGGGAAAAACACCGGGGAGCTGTTTTTT. It translates to CASSLTGKNTGELFF.